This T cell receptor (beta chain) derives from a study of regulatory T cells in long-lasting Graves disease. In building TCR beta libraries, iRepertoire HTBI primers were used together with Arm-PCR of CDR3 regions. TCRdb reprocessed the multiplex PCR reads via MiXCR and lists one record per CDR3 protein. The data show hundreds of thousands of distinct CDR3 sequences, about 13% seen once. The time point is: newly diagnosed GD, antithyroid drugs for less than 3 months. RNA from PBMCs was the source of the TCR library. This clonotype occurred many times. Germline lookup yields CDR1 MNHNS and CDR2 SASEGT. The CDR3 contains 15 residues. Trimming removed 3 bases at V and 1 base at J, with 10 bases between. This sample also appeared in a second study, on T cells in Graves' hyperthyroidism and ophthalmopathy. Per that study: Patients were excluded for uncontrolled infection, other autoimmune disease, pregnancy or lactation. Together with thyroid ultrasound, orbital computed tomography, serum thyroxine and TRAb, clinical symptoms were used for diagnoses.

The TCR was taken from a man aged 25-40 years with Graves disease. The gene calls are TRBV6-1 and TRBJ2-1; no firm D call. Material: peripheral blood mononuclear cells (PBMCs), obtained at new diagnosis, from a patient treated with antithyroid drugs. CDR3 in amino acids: CASSEAQGSYNEQFF. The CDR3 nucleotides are TGTGCCAGCAGTGAGGCGCAAGGGTCCTACAATGAGCAGTTCTTC.